Below are 13 T cell receptor beta chains sequenced from a single sample in a study of cytomegalovirus exposure and HLA in healthy donors. The repertoire was sequenced with immunoSEQ multiplex PCR; TCRdb's copy has only in-frame clones and lacks some. The table shows roughly 60,000 clones, with around 96% occurring only once. Specimen: PBMCs. These receptors were taken from a man aged 18 to 30 in good health and CMV-seronegative.

The chain carries TRBV15 and TRBJ2-1, with TRBD2 identical over 13 bases. This CDR3 has 17 residues. The V gene end was trimmed by 5 bases and the J gene end by 2 bases; junction bases not matched to a gene: 6. The germline gives CDR1 LNHNV, CDR2 YYDKDF (reference sequence). CDR3 sequence: CATSLRTSGRAYNEQFF. CDR3 in DNA: TGTGCCACCAGCCTCCGGACTAGCGGGAGAGCCTACAATGAGCAGTTCTTC.

The gene calls are TRBV5-1 and TRBJ2-1; D possibly corresponds to TRBD2 (6 bases). CDR1 is SGHRS, CDR2 YFSETQ, per germline. Between the trimmed V and J ends, which lost 2 bases and 0 bases, there was a span of 9 bases. The CDR3 totals 15 residues. CDR3 sequence: CASSFRESSYNEQFF. The CDR3 region has the DNA TGCGCCAGCAGCTTTCGGGAGAGCTCCTACAATGAGCAGTTCTTC.

The DNA for the CDR3 is TGTGCCAGTGGACTAGCGGGGTCCTACGAGCAGTACTTC. It translates to CASGLAGSYEQYF. This chain connects TRBV27 to TRBJ2-7, with TRBD2 matching 12 bases. Germline trimming cut 9 bases from V and 1 base from J; bases unmatched to any gene: 1. CDR3 size: 13 residues. Germline V lookup: CDR1 MNHEY, CDR2 SMNVEV (reference sequence).

For the CDR3, the DNA is TGTGCCATCAGTGGGCTAGCGGTCGATGCGAGCTCCTACAATGAGCAGTTCTTC. Amino acids: CAISGLAVDASSYNEQFF. The chain has TRBV10-3 and TRBJ2-1, with 7 positions matching TRBD2. The CDR3 totals 18 residues. CDR1 ENHRY and CDR2 SYGVKD come from the germline V gene. V trimming: 4 bases; J trimming: 0 bases; junction bases outside the gene matches: 12.

This clone was seen only once. The gene calls are TRBV15 and TRBJ2-2; D may be TRBD2 (5 bases). CDR1 LNHNV and CDR2 YYDKDF come from the germline V gene (reference sequence). This CDR3 is built from 21 residues. Trimming cost V 2 bases and J 0 bases, with 25 bases left between them. CDR3 protein: CATSRPPGRRSLNTNTGELFF. For the CDR3, the DNA is TGTGCCACCAGCAGACCCCCGGGCAGGAGGTCCCTCAACACGAACACCGGGGAGCTGTTTTTT. The full variable domain, with the rest looked up from reference TRBV15 and TRBJ2-2, is DAMVIQNPRYQVTQFGKPVTLSCSQTLNHNVMYWYQQKSSQAPKLLFHYYDKDFNNEADTPDNFQSRRPNTSFCFLDIRSPGLGDTAMYLCATSRPPGRRSLNTNTGELFFGEGSRLTVL.

The chain has TRBV5-6 and TRBJ2-7, with 7 bases fitting TRBD2. J lost 2 bases, V lost 0 bases, and 5 bases had no gene match. CDR1 and CDR2 from the germline V gene are SGHDT and YYEEEE. There are 15 residues in the CDR3. CDR3 nucleotides: TGTGCCAGCAGCTTGGCCAGGGAGGGACCCTACGAGCAGTACTTC. This sequence encodes CASSLAREGPYEQYF.

This chain connects TRBV11-3 to TRBJ1-4, with unresolved D. The CDR3 runs to 14 residues. Germline V gene lookup returns CDR1 SGHNT and CDR2 YENEEA. V was trimmed by 7 bases and J by 4 bases, leaving 13 bases between them. The CDR3 here is CASISELINEKLFF. CDR3 sequence (DNA): TGTGCCAGCATTTCGGAGTTGATTAATGAAAAACTGTTTTTT.

This chain uses TRBV30 with TRBJ1-2, with D uncertain. V was pared by 2 bases and J by 8 bases, with 9 bases between. Germline assignment: CDR1 GTSNPN and CDR2 SVGIG (reference sequence). The CDR3 spans 11 residues. The CDR3 coding sequence is TGTGCCTGGAGTTTCCTGAGAGGCTACACCTTC. Translation: CAWSFLRGYTF. Full variable domain (rest looked up from reference TRBV30 and TRBJ1-2): SQTIHQWPATLVQPVGSPLSLECTVEGTSNPNLYWYRQAAGRGLQLLFYSVGIGQISSEVPQNLSASRPQDRQFILSSKKLLLSDSGFYLCAWSFLRGYTFGSGTRLTVV.

V usage is TRBV19 and J usage is TRBJ1-2; perhaps TRBD1 as D (5 bases). Trimming pared 9 bases from V and 10 bases from J, leaving 21 bases between. Looked up from germline, CDR1 is LNHDA and CDR2 is SQIVND (reference sequence). The CDR3 covers 13 residues. The CDR3 bases are TGTGCCAGCACCCCCTGGGGGGGTGGGGACTACACCTTC. It specifies CASTPWGGGDYTF.

This clone was counted a few times. The J gene is TRBJ2-1, the V gene TRBV9; 12 bases are shared with TRBD2. This CDR3 is 15 amino acids long. Germline CDR1 SGDLS, CDR2 YYNGEE. V shed 3 bases and J 5 bases; nucleotides not matched to a gene: 3. The chain's CDR3 is CASSATSGGNNEQFF. The CDR3 bases are TGTGCCAGCAGCGCGACTAGCGGGGGAAACAATGAGCAGTTCTTC.

The V call is TRBV7-8, the J call TRBJ1-4, with a possible D match to TRBD1 (6 bases). Germline V lookup: CDR1 SGHVS, CDR2 FQNEAQ. CDR3 length: 17 amino acids. V lost 5 bases, J lost 0 bases, and 16 bases lay in between. The CDR3 DNA is TGTGCCAGCAGCCGTAGACAGGCGCTTGCAACTAATGAAAAACTGTTTTTT. This translates into CASSRRQALATNEKLFF.

The chain recombines TRBV28 with TRBJ2-5, with TRBD2 as a possible D gene (5 bases). There are 15 residues in the CDR3. Germline CDR1 reads MDHEN; CDR2 reads SYDVKM. Trimming shortened V by 3 bases and J by 5 bases, and 16 bases separated the two germline ends. The CDR3 DNA follows: TGTGCCAGCAGTTTGTTTCGGGTGAGGGTCGAGACCCAGTACTTC. Encoded protein: CASSLFRVRVETQYF.

The V gene is TRBV28, the J gene TRBJ2-3; 8 bases are shared with TRBD2. There are 16 residues in the CDR3. Germline lookup yields CDR1 MDHEN and CDR2 SYDVKM. With V trimmed by 4 bases and J by 4 bases, 10 bases remained unmatched. DNA for the CDR3: TGTGCCAGCAGTTCTTTGGGACTAGGTCATGCAGATACGCAGTATTTT. This gives the protein CASSSLGLGHADTQYF. The variable domain in full, with the rest retrieved from reference TRBV28 and TRBJ2-3, is DVKVTQSSRYLVKRTGEKVFLECVQDMDHENMFWYRQDPGLGLRLIYFSYDVKMKEKGDIPEGYSVSREKKERFSLILESASTNQTSMYLCASSSLGLGHADTQYFGPGTRLTVL.